What follows describes a single T cell receptor beta chain. Many counts were recorded for this clonotype. What antigen it recognizes has not been identified. No clone much larger than this one lies a single base away; base qualities are absent. These data belong to a study of patients with pleural tuberculosis (dated by TCRdb to the mid-2010s). Instrument used: Illumina Genome Analyzer IIx. TCRdb's own reprocessing of the public reads used fastp at Q25 and MiXCR and kept productive beta chains. When rows share a CDR3 protein, they turn into one entry using the most common DNA and genes. The sample table lists around 50,000 distinct CDR3 sequences, under 8.5% of them with a count of one. Of the sample, roughly 15% is held by the ten largest clones. This clonotype originated in a human donor with pleural tuberculosis.

The CDR3 region has the sequence CASSGQASSGNTIYF. The DNA is as follows: TGTGCCAGTAGTGGACAGGCTAGCTCTGGAAACACCATATATTTT. The chain couples TRBV19 to TRBJ1-3; TRBD1 aligns with 7 central bases. CDR1 and CDR2 were assigned from the germline V gene (reference sequence) as LNHDA and SQIVND. Including the terminal cysteine and phenylalanine, the CDR3 comprises 15 residues. Of the read, only the CDR3 DNA is kept; its 45 bases are in frame from base 1. The germline V end is reduced by 5 bases and the J end by 0 bases; junction bases left unmatched: 4.